Listed below are T cell receptor beta chains from one sample, sequenced in a study of shared clonotypes between healthy human individuals. Assay: immunoSEQ multiplex PCR; the TCRdb copy retains only in-frame clones and omits some. The sample carries 2 million to 3 million clones, over 85% recorded once. Sequenced input: naive CD4+ T cells from PBMCs. These receptors were obtained from a man aged 18 to 35 in good health. Some clones in this sample may be carry-over from other donors' samples. The CDR3 runs from the conserved cysteine through the conserved F or W. The order of the fields is J gene, V gene, clone size, D gene, CDR3 protein, CDR3 DNA. D genes are given only for firm matches. Only some rows state a clone size, as once, few, many or a class for expanded clones.

>TRBJ1-5|TRBV5-1|.|TRBD1
CASSVLPGTGNQPQHF
TGCGCCAGCAGCGTACTACCGGGGACAGGAAATCAGCCCCAGCATTTT
>TRBJ2-2|TRBV19|.|.
CASTPEWGPTGELFF
TGTGCCAGTACCCCAGAGTGGGGACCCACCGGGGAGCTGTTTTTT
>TRBJ2-7|TRBV5-1|.|.
CASSLSARGSSYEQYF
TGCGCCAGCAGCTTGTCCGCCCGGGGGAGTTCCTACGAGCAGTACTTC
>TRBJ1-5|TRBV7-8|.|.
CASSRSLDGGNQPQHF
TGTGCCAGCAGCCGATCTCTAGATGGGGGCAATCAGCCCCAGCATTTT
>TRBJ1-3|TRBV10-2|.|TRBD1
CASSPGQGRFSVSGNTIYF
TGCGCCAGCAGTCCCGGACAGGGAAGGTTTTCCGTCTCTGGAAACACCATATATTTT
>TRBJ1-4|TRBV28|.|.
CASSLGGTNEKLLF
TGTGCCAGCAGTTTAGGGGGTACCAATGAAAAACTGCTTTTT
>TRBJ1-5|TRBV28|.|.
CASSLGWQPQHF
TGTGCCAGCAGTCTCGGGTGGCAGCCCCAGCATTTT
>TRBJ1-5|TRBV27|.|.
CASSLWTNSNQPQHF
TGTGCCAGCAGTTTATGGACAAATAGCAATCAGCCCCAGCATTTT
>TRBJ2-4|TRBV2|.|TRBD2
CASNRLAVGAVDIQYF
TGTGCCAGCAATAGACTAGCGGTGGGTGCGGTAGACATTCAGTACTTC
>TRBJ2-3|TRBV6-5|.|.
CASSHPVTDTQYF
TGTGCCAGCAGCCACCCCGTGACAGATACGCAGTATTTT
>TRBJ2-7|TRBV11-2|.|.
CASGVSYEQYF
TGTGCCAGCGGAGTGTCCTACGAGCAGTACTTC
>TRBJ1-2|TRBV5-1|few|.
CASSLTENYGYTF
TGCGCCAGCAGCTTGACGGAGAACTATGGCTACACCTTC
>TRBJ2-5|TRBV4-1|.|.
CASSQSKVGDRQETQYF
TGCGCCAGCAGCCAAAGCAAAGTAGGGGACCGACAAGAGACCCAGTACTTC
>TRBJ2-2|TRBV6-5|.|.
CASSPNTGELFF
TGTGCCAGCAGTCCGAACACCGGGGAGCTGTTTTTT
>TRBJ2-1|TRBV18|.|.
CASFTVGANEQFF
TGTGCCAGCTTCACCGTTGGGGCCAATGAGCAGTTCTTC